Following are 5 T cell receptor beta chains from one sample sequenced in a study of T-cell memory formation after mild COVID-19. TCRdb processed the 5' RACE reads anew with MiXCR; each CDR3 protein has one entry. The data contain roughly 500,000 distinct CDR3 sequences, around 21% of them singletons. Sequencing used PBMCs or a T cell subset sorted from them (not recorded which). The receptors shown here come from an adult woman who had mild COVID-19 (a few samples of this study predate the infection). Cell type and time point are not known.

The rearrangement links TRBV3-1 to TRBJ2-5; the match to TRBD1 covers 7 bases. There are 14 residues in the CDR3. The trim removed 2 bases at V and 5 bases at J, leaving 5 bases unmatched. Germline V gene sequence: CDR1 LGHDT, CDR2 YNNKEL (reference sequence). The CDR3 loop reads CASSQNRGSETQYF. Written as DNA, the CDR3 is TGTGCCAGCAGCCAAAACAGGGGTTCGGAGACCCAGTACTTC.

The rearrangement links TRBV24-1 to TRBJ2-5; TRBD2 matches 8 bases. The CDR3 covers 15 residues. Germline lookup yields CDR1 KGHDR and CDR2 SFDVKD. The V segment lost 3 bases and the J segment 5 bases; nucleotides outside the gene matches: 7. The CDR3 region is CATSDSGRSWETQYF. Written as DNA, the CDR3 is TGTGCCACCAGTGATAGCGGGAGATCTTGGGAGACCCAGTACTTC.

The rearrangement links TRBV19 to TRBJ1-2; the D gene is possibly TRBD1 (6 bases). Germline-derived CDR1 and CDR2 are LNHDA and SQIVND (reference sequence). The ends were cut back, 5 bases at V and 6 bases at J, with 13 bases in the middle. This CDR3 spans 13 amino acids. CDR3 sequence (DNA): TGTGCCAGTAGTCCATCGGACAGAAATGGCTACACCTTC. Its protein product is CASSPSDRNGYTF. Full variable domain (outside the CDR3, taken from reference TRBV19 and TRBJ1-2): DGGITQSPKYLFRKEGQNVTLSCEQNLNHDAMYWYRQDPGQGLRLIYYSQIVNDFQKGDIAEGYSVSREKKESFPLTVTSAQKNPTAFYLCASSPSDRNGYTFGSGTRLTVV.

The rearrangement joins TRBV20-1 to TRBJ1-5; 8 bases align to TRBD1. The CDR3 spans 16 residues. Looked up from germline, CDR1 is DFQATT and CDR2 is SNEGSKA (reference sequence). The ends lost 0 bases at V and 4 bases at J; junction bases unmatched: 8. The CDR3: CSARDRGTGGNQPQHF. CDR3 DNA: TGCAGTGCTAGAGATAGGGGAACAGGGGGAAATCAGCCCCAGCATTTT.

This clonotype has a single count. The junction does not match germline at one end; this may be a read error. The rearrangement joins TRBV5-1 to TRBJ2-1; D gene ambiguous. CDR1 SGHRS and CDR2 YFSETQ come from the germline V gene. The CDR3 length is 13 residues. CDR3 in amino acids: CASSLGQYTEQFF. DNA for the CDR3: TGCGCCAGCAGCTTGGGGCAATACACTGAGCAGTTCTTC. Full variable domain (missing parts from reference TRBV5-1 and TRBJ2-1): KAGVTQTPRYLIKTRGQQVTLSCSPISGHRSVSWYQQTPGQGLQFLFEYFSETQRNKGNFPGRFSGRQFSNSRSEMNVSTLELGDSALYLCASSLGQYTEQFFGPGTRLTVL.